The 5 T cell receptor beta chains listed next were all sequenced from one sample in a study of cytomegalovirus exposure and HLA in healthy donors (dated by TCRdb to about 2017). Receptor amplification or capture employed the immunoSEQ multiplex PCR assay. For the multiplex PCR, a mixture combining 60 forward primers for TCR Vbeta segments and 13 reverse primers for TCR Jbeta segments was used. TCRdb carries this immuneACCESS record with in-frame sequences only. Its versions omit some clonotypes, under half of them owing to an unresolved V gene in the studies checked, with the rest unexplained. The sample has tens of thousands of clones on record, around 68% of them singletons. The top ten hold approximately 23% of the sample. The sequenced material came from PBMCs. These receptors were obtained from a man over 45 in good health and CMV-seropositive.

The chain carries TRBV9 and TRBJ2-1; no firm D call. Looked up from germline, CDR1 is SGDLS and CDR2 is YYNGEE. With 0 bases removed from V and 1 base from J, the gap between germline ends came to 8 bases. The CDR3 spans 15 residues. DNA for the CDR3: TGTGCCAGCAGCGTAGGTTACGGGTCCTACAATGAGCAGTTCTTC. Translation gives CASSVGYGSYNEQFF. The whole variable domain, remainder taken from reference TRBV9 and TRBJ2-1, is DSGVTQTPKHLITATGQRVTLRCSPRSGDLSVYWYQQSLDQGLQFLIQYYNGEERAKGNILERFSAQQFPDLHSELNLSSLELGDSALYFCASSVGYGSYNEQFFGPGTRLTVL.

This clone was picked up a small number of times. The V and J genes are TRBV2 and TRBJ2-2, with TRBD1 identical over 7 bases. The CDR3 is 14 residues long. Germline lookup yields CDR1 SNHLY and CDR2 FYNNEI. Unmatched junction bases numbered 4, after V lost 6 bases and J lost 3 bases. The CDR3 DNA follows: TGTGCCAGCAGGACAGGGCGGGACACCGGGGAGCTGTTTTTT. Encoded protein: CASRTGRDTGELFF. The variable domain in full, completed from reference TRBV2 and TRBJ2-2, reads EPEVTQTPSHQVTQMGQEVILRCVPISNHLYFYWYRQILGQKVEFLVSFYNNEISEKSEIFDDQFSVERPDGSNFTLKIRSTKLEDSAMYFCASRTGRDTGELFFGEGSRLTVL.

The chain couples TRBV5-5 to TRBJ2-1; TRBD2 agrees at 10 bases. The germline V gene encodes CDR1 SGHKS and CDR2 YYEKEE (reference sequence). There are 15 residues in the CDR3. The ends lost 2 bases at V and 6 bases at J; junction bases unmatched: 5. CDR3 region: CASSLAGGPGNEQFF. Here the CDR3 DNA reads TGTGCCAGCAGCTTAGCGGGAGGGCCTGGCAATGAGCAGTTCTTC.

V usage is TRBV20-1 and J usage is TRBJ1-5; D gene unclear. CDR3 length equals 11 residues. The germline V and J ends were trimmed by 7 bases and 6 bases, with 10 bases remaining between them. The germline V gene has CDR1 DFQATT and CDR2 SNEGSKA (reference sequence). The CDR3 spells CSVQRSQPQHF. CDR3 DNA: TGCAGTGTCCAGAGGAGTCAGCCCCAGCATTTT.

This chain uses TRBV2 with TRBJ2-5, with 13 bases aligning to TRBD2. The CDR3 loop spans 16 amino acids. Per germline, CDR1 SNHLY and CDR2 FYNNEI. Trimming at V came to 6 bases and at J to 6 bases, leaving 10 bases not matched to a gene. The CDR3 DNA reads TGTGCCAGCAGGCTCCCGGGACTAGCGGGACCGAAGACCCAGTACTTC. Its translation is CASRLPGLAGPKTQYF.